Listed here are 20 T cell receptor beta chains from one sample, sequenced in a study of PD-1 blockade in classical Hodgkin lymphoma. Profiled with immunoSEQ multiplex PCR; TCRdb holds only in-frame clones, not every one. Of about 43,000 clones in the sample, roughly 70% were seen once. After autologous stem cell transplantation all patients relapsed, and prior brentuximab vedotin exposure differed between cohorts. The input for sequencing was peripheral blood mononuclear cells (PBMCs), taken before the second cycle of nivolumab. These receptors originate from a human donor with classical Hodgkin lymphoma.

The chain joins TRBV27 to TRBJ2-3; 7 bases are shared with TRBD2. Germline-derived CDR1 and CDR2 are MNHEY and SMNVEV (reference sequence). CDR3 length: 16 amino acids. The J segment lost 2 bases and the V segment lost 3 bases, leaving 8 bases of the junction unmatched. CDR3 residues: CASSFEAGAYTDTQYF. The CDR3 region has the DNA TGTGCCAGCAGTTTTGAGGCGGGAGCGTACACAGATACGCAGTATTTT.

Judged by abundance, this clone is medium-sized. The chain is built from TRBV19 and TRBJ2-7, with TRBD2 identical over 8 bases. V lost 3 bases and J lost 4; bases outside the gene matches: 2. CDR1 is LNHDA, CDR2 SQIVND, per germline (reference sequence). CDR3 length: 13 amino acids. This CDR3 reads CASSIPSGYEQYF. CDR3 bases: TGTGCCAGTAGTATTCCTAGCGGGTACGAGCAGTACTTC.

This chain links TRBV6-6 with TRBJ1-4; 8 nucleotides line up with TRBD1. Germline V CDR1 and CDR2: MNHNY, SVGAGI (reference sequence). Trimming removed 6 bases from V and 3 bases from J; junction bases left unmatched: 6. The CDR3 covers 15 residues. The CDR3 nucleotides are TGTGCCAGCAGCTACAGGGGGAACGCTAATGAAAAACTGTTTTTT. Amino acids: CASSYRGNANEKLFF.

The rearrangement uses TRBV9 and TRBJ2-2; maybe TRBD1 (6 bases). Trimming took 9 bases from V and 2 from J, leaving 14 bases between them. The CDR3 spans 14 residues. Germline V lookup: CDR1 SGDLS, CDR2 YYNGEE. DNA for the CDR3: TGTGCCACTACGGACAGACTTAACACCGGGGAGCTGTTTTTT. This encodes CATTDRLNTGELFF.

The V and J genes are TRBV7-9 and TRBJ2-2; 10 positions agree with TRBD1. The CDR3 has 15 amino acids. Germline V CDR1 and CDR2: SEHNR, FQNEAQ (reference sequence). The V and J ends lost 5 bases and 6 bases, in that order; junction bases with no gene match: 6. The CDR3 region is CASSPLGTGAGELFF. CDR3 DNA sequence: TGTGCCAGCAGCCCTTTGGGGACAGGGGCCGGGGAGCTGTTTTTT.

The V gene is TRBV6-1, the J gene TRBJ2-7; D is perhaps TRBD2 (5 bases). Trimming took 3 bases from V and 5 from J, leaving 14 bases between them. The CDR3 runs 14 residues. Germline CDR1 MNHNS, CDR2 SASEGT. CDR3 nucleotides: TGTGCCAGCAGTGACGAGGGTTTTAGCGACGAGCAGTACTTC. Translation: CASSDEGFSDEQYF.

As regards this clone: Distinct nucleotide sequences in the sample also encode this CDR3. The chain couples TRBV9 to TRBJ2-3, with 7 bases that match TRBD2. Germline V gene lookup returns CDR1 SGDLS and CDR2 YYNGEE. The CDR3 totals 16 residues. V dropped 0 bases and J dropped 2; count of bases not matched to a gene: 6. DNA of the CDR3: TGTGCCAGCAGCGTAGGGCTAGCGGAGAACACAGATACGCAGTATTTT. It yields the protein CASSVGLAENTDTQYF.

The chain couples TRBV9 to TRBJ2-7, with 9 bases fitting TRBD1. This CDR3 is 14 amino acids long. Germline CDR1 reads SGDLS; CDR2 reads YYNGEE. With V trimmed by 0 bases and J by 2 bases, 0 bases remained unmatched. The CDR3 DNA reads TGTGCCAGCAGCGTAGGGGACAGGGCCTACGAGCAGTACTTC. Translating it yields CASSVGDRAYEQYF.

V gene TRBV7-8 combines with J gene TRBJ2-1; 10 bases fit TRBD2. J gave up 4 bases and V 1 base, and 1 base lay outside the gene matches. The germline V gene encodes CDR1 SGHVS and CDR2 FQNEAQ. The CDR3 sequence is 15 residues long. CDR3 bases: TGTGCCAGCAGCTTAGTAGCGGGAGGATACAATGAGCAGTTCTTC. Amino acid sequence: CASSLVAGGYNEQFF.

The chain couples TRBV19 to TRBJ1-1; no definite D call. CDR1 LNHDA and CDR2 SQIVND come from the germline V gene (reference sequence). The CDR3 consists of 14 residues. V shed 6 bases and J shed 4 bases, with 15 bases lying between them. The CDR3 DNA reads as TGTGCCAGTAGAGGAGAAGCCCAAAGCACTGAAGCTTTCTTT. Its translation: CASRGEAQSTEAFF.

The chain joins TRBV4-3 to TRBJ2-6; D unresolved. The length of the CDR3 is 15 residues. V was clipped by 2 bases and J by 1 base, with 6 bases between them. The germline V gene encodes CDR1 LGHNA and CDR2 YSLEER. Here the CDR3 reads CASSQIGSGANVLTF. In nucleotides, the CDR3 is TGCGCCAGCAGCCAAATAGGGTCTGGGGCCAACGTCCTGACTTTC.

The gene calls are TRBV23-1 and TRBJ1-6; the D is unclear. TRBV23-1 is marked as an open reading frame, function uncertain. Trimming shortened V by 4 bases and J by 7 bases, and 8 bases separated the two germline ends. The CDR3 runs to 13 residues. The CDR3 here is CASSRPGNSPLHF. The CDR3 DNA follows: TGCGCCAGCAGTCGGCCCGGGAATTCACCCCTCCACTTT.

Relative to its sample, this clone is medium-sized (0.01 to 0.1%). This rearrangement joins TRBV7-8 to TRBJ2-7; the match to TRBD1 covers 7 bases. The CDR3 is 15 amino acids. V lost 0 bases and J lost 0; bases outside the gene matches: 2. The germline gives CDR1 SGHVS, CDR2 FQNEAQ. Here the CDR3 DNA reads TGTGCCAGCAGCTTAGCTACAGGGGCCTCCTACGAGCAGTACTTC. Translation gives CASSLATGASYEQYF.

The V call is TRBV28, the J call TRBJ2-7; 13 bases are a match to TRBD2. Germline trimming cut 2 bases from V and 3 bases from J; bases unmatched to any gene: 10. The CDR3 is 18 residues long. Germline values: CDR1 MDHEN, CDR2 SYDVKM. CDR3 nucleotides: TGTGCCAGCAGTTTAACCCCCTGGGGACTAGCGGGAAACTACGAGCAGTACTTC. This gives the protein CASSLTPWGLAGNYEQYF.

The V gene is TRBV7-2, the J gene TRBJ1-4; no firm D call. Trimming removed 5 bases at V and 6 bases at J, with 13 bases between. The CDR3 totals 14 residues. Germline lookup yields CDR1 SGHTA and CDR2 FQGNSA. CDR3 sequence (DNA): TGTGCCAGCAGCGGTTCAAACACGGATGAAAAACTGTTTTTT. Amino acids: CASSGSNTDEKLFF.

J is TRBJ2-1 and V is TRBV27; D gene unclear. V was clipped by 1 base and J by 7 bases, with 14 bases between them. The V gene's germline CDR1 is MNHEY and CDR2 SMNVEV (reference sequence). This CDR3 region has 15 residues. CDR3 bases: TGTGCCAGCAGTTTATTCGCCTCACAATCGAATGAGCAGTTCTTC. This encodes CASSLFASQSNEQFF.

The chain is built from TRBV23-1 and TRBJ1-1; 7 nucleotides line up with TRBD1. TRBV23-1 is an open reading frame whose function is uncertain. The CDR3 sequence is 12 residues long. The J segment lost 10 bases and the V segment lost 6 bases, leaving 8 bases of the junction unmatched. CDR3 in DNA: TGCGCCAGCAGCCAGCGGGGACAGACAGCTTTCTTT. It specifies CASSQRGQTAFF.

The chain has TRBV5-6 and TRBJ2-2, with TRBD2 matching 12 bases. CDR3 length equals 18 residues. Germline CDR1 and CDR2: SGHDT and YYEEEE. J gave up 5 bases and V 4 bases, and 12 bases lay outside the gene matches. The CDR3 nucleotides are TGTGCCAGCAGCCCACCGGGACTAGCGGGCGGTGGGACCGGGGAGCTGTTTTTT. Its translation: CASSPPGLAGGGTGELFF.

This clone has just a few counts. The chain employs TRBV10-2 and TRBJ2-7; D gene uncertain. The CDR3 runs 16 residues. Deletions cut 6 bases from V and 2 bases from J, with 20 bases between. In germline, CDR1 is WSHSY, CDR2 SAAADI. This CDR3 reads CASRPLKALVPYEQYF. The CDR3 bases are TGCGCCAGCAGGCCCCTCAAGGCGCTGGTCCCCTACGAGCAGTACTTC.

The CDR3 loop reads CARGRQGRSEAFF. CDR3 nucleotides: TGTGCCAGAGGGAGACAGGGCCGATCTGAAGCTTTCTTT. This chain links TRBV21-1 with TRBJ1-1; the table's TRBD1 call for D was not verified on the DNA. TRBV21-1 is given as a pseudogene. The length of the CDR3 is 13 residues.